This T cell receptor (beta chain) was captured in a study of STAT5B mutations in CD4+ large granular lymphocyte leukemia. This clone showed up just once. Germline-derived CDR1 and CDR2 are SNHLY and FYNNEI. V gave up 6 bases and J gave up 8 bases; unmatched junction bases: 13. The CDR3 is made up of 16 amino acids. Authors' data handling: The detection floor for productive clonotype frequency was 2.59 x 10-5. The data were produced by immunoSEQ multiplex PCR, yet TCRdb's version contains in-frame clones alone and is incomplete. From that table come the V and J calls and clone size; the DNA was used to work out D and trimming. The sample consists of 38,000 or so clones, roughly 85% of them appearing once.

The receptor comes from a human donor in good health. This chain links TRBV2 with TRBJ2-1; 10 bases align to TRBD1. The source material was CD4+ T cells from blood buffy coats. DNA for the CDR3: TGTGCCAGCAGATTTCCACCGGGACAGGGGCGCGATGAGCAGTTCTTC. Translation gives CASRFPPGQGRDEQFF.